The 14 T cell receptor beta chains below come from one sample, sequenced in a study of CD8 T cells in Susac syndrome. Random-hexamer reverse transcription was applied to about 0.5 to 1 ug RNA. TCRdb processed the immunoSEQ multiplex PCR reads anew with MiXCR; each CDR3 protein has one entry. The repertoire holds 300,000 or so distinct CDR3 sequences, with about 90% as singletons. Input material: CD4+ T cells from PBMCs. These receptors were taken from a human donor with multiple sclerosis.

V gene TRBV7-9 combines with J gene TRBJ2-6; D might be TRBD2 (5 bases). This CDR3 has 13 residues. CDR1 is SEHNR, CDR2 FQNEAQ, per germline (reference sequence). The V and J ends lost 3 bases and 9 bases respectively, with 9 bases between them. CDR3 nucleotides: TGTGCCAGCAGCTTCGGGGAAATCAACGTCCTGACTTTC. Its protein product is CASSFGEINVLTF. Full variable domain (remainder filled in from reference TRBV7-9 and TRBJ2-6): DTGVSQNPRHKITKRGQNVTFRCDPISEHNRLYWYRQTLGQGPEFLTYFQNEAQLEKSRLLSDRFSAERPKGSFSTLEIQRTEQGDSAMYLCASSFGEINVLTFGAGSRLTVL.

The chain employs TRBV5-1 and TRBJ1-5; possible D gene TRBD1, 6 bases. Germline-derived CDR1 and CDR2 are SGHRS and YFSETQ. V lost 0 bases and J lost 6, with 13 bases in between. This CDR3 region has 15 residues. In nucleotides, the CDR3 is TGCGCCAGCAGCTTGGAAGCAGGGGAGCCTCAGCCCCAGCATTTT. The encoded protein is CASSLEAGEPQPQHF.

V is TRBV7-9 and J is TRBJ2-5; D gene ambiguous. This CDR3 has 14 amino acids. V was pared by 5 bases and J by 1 base, with 11 bases between. Germline assignment: CDR1 SEHNR and CDR2 FQNEAQ (reference sequence). The CDR3, as DNA: TGTGCCAGCAGCCATTCGGCGCTCCAAGAGACCCAGTACTTC. Translation: CASSHSALQETQYF.

This chain uses TRBV7-2 with TRBJ2-1; D tentatively fits TRBD1 or TRBD2 (5 bases each). This CDR3 has 15 amino acids. Germline values: CDR1 SGHTA, CDR2 FQGNSA. Deletions cut 3 bases from V and 5 bases from J, with 14 bases between. The CDR3 sequence is CASSLSGPGNNEQFF. The CDR3, as DNA: TGTGCCAGCAGCTTGTCGGGACCCGGCAACAATGAGCAGTTCTTC.

This sequence joins TRBV7-3 and TRBJ2-2, with D possibly matching TRBD2 (6 bases). CDR1 SGHTA and CDR2 FQGTGA come from the germline V gene. V was pared by 5 bases and J by 4 bases, with 11 bases between. CDR3 length equals 14 residues. The CDR3 here is CASSQTGSTGELFF. DNA of the CDR3: TGTGCCAGCAGCCAGACCGGGAGCACCGGGGAGCTGTTTTTT. The entire variable domain, with the rest obtained from reference TRBV7-3 and TRBJ2-2, is as follows: GAGVSQTPSNKVTEKGKYVELRCDPISGHTALYWYRQSLGQGPEFLIYFQGTGAADDSGLPNDRFFAVRPEGSVSTLKIQRTERGDSAVYLCASSQTGSTGELFFGEGSRLTVL.

This clonotype came up a few times. This sequence joins TRBV7-9 and TRBJ1-1; the D gene is possibly TRBD1 (6 bases). The CDR3 is 12 residues long. Germline lookup yields CDR1 SEHNR and CDR2 FQNEAQ (reference sequence). V was trimmed by 3 bases and J by 6 bases, leaving 8 bases between them. This CDR3 reads CASSLGGPEAFF. The CDR3 bases are TGTGCCAGCAGCTTGGGGGGCCCTGAAGCTTTCTTT.

The J gene is TRBJ1-6, the V gene TRBV3-1; 7 nucleotides align to TRBD1. V shed 7 bases, J shed 8 bases, and the junction held 5 bases outside the gene matches. The germline V gene has CDR1 LGHDT and CDR2 YNNKEL (reference sequence). The CDR3 has 13 residues. The CDR3 region is CASTGRGDSPLHF. CDR3 bases: TGTGCCAGCACGGGCAGGGGGGATTCACCCCTCCACTTT.

This rearrangement joins TRBV29-1 to TRBJ1-4, with D hard to call. Germline assignment: CDR1 SQVTM and CDR2 ANQGSEA. V was shortened by 6 bases and J by 7 bases, with 15 bases between the two germline ends. This CDR3 contains 13 residues. Here the CDR3 DNA reads TGCAGCGTCGCAGCTGGAGGGCGTGAAAAACTGTTTTTT. It translates to CSVAAGGREKLFF.

V is TRBV5-1 and J is TRBJ1-2; perhaps TRBD1 as D (6 bases). The germline CDR1 and CDR2 sequences are SGHRS and YFSETQ. The CDR3 spans 13 residues. V dropped 2 bases and J dropped 6 bases, with 11 bases sitting between them. As DNA, the CDR3 is TGCGCCAGCAGCTTCCAACCAGGGGATGGCTACACCTTC. Translation gives CASSFQPGDGYTF.

The J gene is TRBJ1-2, the V gene TRBV2; the match to TRBD1 covers 7 bases. The CDR3 length is 12 residues. The germline V gene encodes CDR1 SNHLY and CDR2 FYNNEI. After removal of 7 bases from V and 7 bases from J, the junction contained 6 bases not matched to a gene. CDR3 nucleotides: TGTGCCAGCACTGACAGGGCTTTTGGCTACACCTTC. Translated, it gives CASTDRAFGYTF.

The CDR3 spells CATSRDPTGGYTF. In DNA form, the CDR3 reads TGTGCCACCAGCAGAGACCCGACAGGCGGCTACACCTTC. The chain joins TRBV15 to TRBJ1-2; a weak D match, TRBD1 (6 bases). The CDR3 is made up of 13 amino acids. CDR1 and CDR2 from the germline V gene are LNHNV and YYDKDF (reference sequence). With 0 bases removed from V and 8 bases from J, the gap between germline ends came to 10 bases.

The V gene is TRBV5-5, the J gene TRBJ1-4; 9 bases line up with TRBD1. After removal of 0 bases from V and 8 bases from J, the junction contained 8 bases not matched to a gene. The germline gives CDR1 SGHKS, CDR2 YYEKEE (reference sequence). The CDR3 covers 16 residues. The CDR3 nucleotides read TGTGCCAGCAGCTTGGTCGGTACTACAGGGGGCGAAAAACTGTTTTTT. Translating it yields CASSLVGTTGGEKLFF.

This clonotype was picked up one time. The CDR3 loop is CASGEIYNEQFF. CDR3 bases: TGTGCCTCGGGGGAGATCTACAATGAGCAGTTCTTC. The chain has TRBV30 and TRBJ2-1, with D tentatively TRBD2 (6 bases). The CDR3 extends over 12 amino acids. Germline assignment: CDR1 GTSNPN and CDR2 SVGIG (reference sequence). V dropped 7 bases and J dropped 3 bases, with 10 bases sitting between them.

This clonotype has just one count. The chain uses TRBV7-9 and TRBJ1-2; D gene uncertain. Germline-derived CDR1 and CDR2 are SEHNR and FQNEAQ (reference sequence). The CDR3 has 15 amino acids. The V end lost 1 base, the J end lost 4 bases, and 13 bases lay between the germline ends. CDR3 DNA: TGTGCCAGCAGCTTAGAGACTCGGGGTGGCTATGGCTACACCTTC. Translated, it gives CASSLETRGGYGYTF.